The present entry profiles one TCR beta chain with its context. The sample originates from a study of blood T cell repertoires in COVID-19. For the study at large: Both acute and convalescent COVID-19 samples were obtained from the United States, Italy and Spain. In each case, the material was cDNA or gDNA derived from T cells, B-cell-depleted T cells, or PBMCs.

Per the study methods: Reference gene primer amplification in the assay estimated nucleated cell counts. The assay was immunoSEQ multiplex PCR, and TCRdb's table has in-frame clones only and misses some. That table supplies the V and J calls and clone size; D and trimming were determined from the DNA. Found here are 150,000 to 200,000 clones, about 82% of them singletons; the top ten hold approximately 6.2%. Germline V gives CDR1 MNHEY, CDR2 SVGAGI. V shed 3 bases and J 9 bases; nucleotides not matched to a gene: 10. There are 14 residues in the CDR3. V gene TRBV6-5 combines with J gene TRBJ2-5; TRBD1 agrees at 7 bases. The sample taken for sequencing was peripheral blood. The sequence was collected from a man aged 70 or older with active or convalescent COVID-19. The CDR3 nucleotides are TGTGCCAGCAGTTATACCAGGGCCCAGGGGGCCCAGTACTTC. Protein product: CASSYTRAQGAQYF.